The following is a T cell receptor beta chain sequence with its context. Its antigen is unidentified. V was pared by 2 bases and J by 2 bases, with 10 bases between. Germline-derived CDR1 and CDR2 are MNHNS and SASEGT. This CDR3 has 15 amino acids. This specimen comes from a study of beta chain features in type 1 diabetes. The entirety of the isolated RNA underwent reverse transcription, so expressed TCRB transcripts were sequenced. This table comes from immunoSEQ multiplex PCR, and its TCRdb copy is limited to in-frame clones, with some not included. The sample consists of approximately 170,000 clones, almost 8% of them appearing once. Study outcomes and limitations: Shorter TCRB CDR3s, moderately but significantly so, marked every one of the four CD4+ subsets in Type 1 diabetes patients. Fewer insertions but more deletions were seen at VDJ junctions in type 1 diabetes patients. PCR might show a preference for shorter templates, equally across patients and controls.

What was sequenced was central memory CD4+ T cells from blood. This receptor was identified in a man aged 18 to 30 with type 1 diabetes. The chain joins TRBV6-1 to TRBJ1-3; a possible D gene is TRBD1 (6 bases). The chain's CDR3 is CASSEQGNPGNTIYF. CDR3 sequence (DNA): TGTGCCAGCAGTGAACAGGGGAATCCTGGAAACACCATATATTTT.